Presented here are 8 T cell receptor beta chains from one specimen sequenced in a study of T cells in localized non-small cell lung cancer. TCRdb's copy holds only in-frame clones and misses some; the assay was immunoSEQ multiplex PCR. Here the sample spans about 31,000 clones, approximately 88% being singletons. The sequencing used peripheral blood mononuclear cells, collected before any cancer treatment. Every receptor here comes from a woman aged 40-70 years with stage III lung adenocarcinoma.

The rearrangement links TRBV7-8 to TRBJ2-2; TRBD2 matches 10 bases. Germline V CDR1 and CDR2: SGHVS, FQNEAQ. The V gene end was trimmed by 5 bases and the J gene end by 6 bases; junction bases not matched to a gene: 6. CDR3 length: 15 amino acids. The CDR3 region has the DNA TGTGCCAGCAGCAATAGCGGGGGGATATCCGGGGAGCTGTTTTTT. Amino acid sequence: CASSNSGGISGELFF.

This clone occurred once. The chain recombines TRBV6-4 with TRBJ2-1; D uncertain. Germline V gene lookup returns CDR1 MRHNA and CDR2 SNTAGT. With 0 bases removed from V and 4 bases from J, the gap between germline ends came to 16 bases. CDR3 length equals 17 residues. The CDR3 is CASSDSTMPGRYNEQFF. In DNA, the CDR3 is TGTGCCAGCAGTGACTCGACCATGCCAGGACGATACAATGAGCAGTTCTTC.

The chain is built from TRBV6-5 and TRBJ2-3; TRBD1 is a possible D gene (8 bases). Trimming took 6 bases from V and 1 from J, leaving 14 bases between them. The CDR3 is made up of 15 amino acids. The V gene's germline CDR1 is MNHEY and CDR2 SVGAGI. The CDR3 is CASRPGGQGTDTQYF. CDR3 DNA: TGTGCCAGCAGACCGGGGGGACAGGGCACAGATACGCAGTATTTT.

V gene TRBV6-5 combines with J gene TRBJ2-5, with D maybe TRBD1 (5 bases). The CDR3 runs to 11 residues. Germline assignment: CDR1 MNHEY and CDR2 SVGAGI. The germline V and J ends were trimmed by 4 bases and 5 bases, with 5 bases remaining between them. CDR3 bases: TGTGCCAGCAGTTCAGGGGAGACCCAGTACTTC. It encodes CASSSGETQYF.

In its sample, this clone ranks as medium-sized. The chain employs TRBV19 and TRBJ2-1, with D possibly being TRBD1 (6 bases). V lost 5 bases to trimming and J lost 0 bases, with 11 bases between them. The germline CDR1 and CDR2 sequences are LNHDA and SQIVND (reference sequence). This CDR3 is built from 15 residues. The CDR3 region is CASSATGFSYNEQFF. The CDR3 region has the DNA TGTGCCAGTAGTGCCACAGGGTTCTCCTACAATGAGCAGTTCTTC.

The chain is built from TRBV28 and TRBJ2-3, with 14 bases fitting TRBD2. This CDR3 spans 15 amino acids. CDR1 is MDHEN, CDR2 SYDVKM, per germline. V lost 5 bases and J lost 9; bases outside the gene matches: 7. CDR3 in amino acids: CASSQGTSGRRTQYF. DNA for the CDR3: TGTGCCAGCAGTCAAGGGACTAGCGGGAGAAGAACGCAGTATTTT.

The chain uses TRBV7-9 and TRBJ2-2, with D hard to call. Germline V gives CDR1 SEHNR, CDR2 FQNEAQ (reference sequence). CDR3 length: 14 residues. The V end was cut by 3 bases, the J end by 4 bases, with 9 bases between. The CDR3 DNA is TGTGCCAGCAGCTTCGGTATCGGCACCGGGGAGCTGTTTTTT. It is translated as CASSFGIGTGELFF.

The gene calls are TRBV7-9 and TRBJ2-5; D remains unclear. The germline V gene encodes CDR1 SEHNR and CDR2 FQNEAQ (reference sequence). CDR3 length equals 11 residues. V was pared by 5 bases and J by 5 bases, with 6 bases between. The CDR3 DNA reads TGTGCCAGCAGCGAAGCGGAGACCCAGTACTTC. Amino acids: CASSEAETQYF.